These 2 T cell receptor beta chains were all obtained from the same sample, sequenced in a study of identical twins. TCRdb re-called the 5' RACE reads with MiXCR, one entry per CDR3 protein. The sample has 750,000 to 950,000 distinct CDR3 sequences; approximately 13% are singletons. The sample also formed part of further work on yellow fever vaccine responses in identical twins.

The sample was PBMCs. Receptors originate from a woman aged 18-29 years in good health.

This clonotype was observed a few times. This chain links TRBV20-1 with TRBJ1-1; D unresolved. Trimming cost V 4 bases and J 2 bases, with 5 bases left between them. CDR3 length: 11 amino acids. Germline assignment: CDR1 DFQATT and CDR2 SNEGSKA (reference sequence). CDR3 protein: CSAIGNTEAFF. The CDR3 DNA is TGCAGTGCTATCGGCAACACTGAAGCTTTCTTT.

V and J are TRBV10-3 and TRBJ2-3; 10 bases line up with TRBD1. Germline values: CDR1 ENHRY, CDR2 SYGVKD. This CDR3 is 16 amino acids long. The ends lost 1 base at V and 3 bases at J; junction bases unmatched: 4. DNA for the CDR3: TGTGCCATCAGTGAGTGGAGGACAGGGGGAACAGATACGCAGTATTTT. Its protein is CAISEWRTGGTDTQYF.